This T cell receptor (beta chain) comes out of a study of T cell responses to AZD1222 COVID-19 vaccine. Study conclusions and caveats: At baseline, just six AZD1222 recipients tested seropositive. Nearly half of spike-specific TCRs reportedly target unmutated variant regions. In all cases, repertoires were sampled only after the peak T cell response.

The CDR3 extends over 19 amino acids. Germline lookup yields CDR1 LGHDT and CDR2 YNNKEL (reference sequence). V shed 4 bases and J 6 bases; nucleotides not matched to a gene: 20. Notes on this clone: The target antigen is unknown.

Profiled with immunoSEQ multiplex PCR; TCRdb holds only in-frame clones, not every one. Among some 110,000 clones listed, approximately 90% were seen once. The origin of this receptor is an adult who received the AZD1222 COVID-19 vaccine. This rearrangement joins TRBV3-1 (or the pseudogene TRBV3-2) to TRBJ2-1, with 8 bases identical to TRBD2. The material sequenced was peripheral blood, taken 28 days after the second AZD1222 dose. The DNA for the CDR3 is TGTGCCAGCAGCCGGGGACTAGTCCTTTCCACCCTCGCAGGCAATGAGCAGTTCTTC. Translating gives CASSRGLVLSTLAGNEQFF.